This T cell receptor beta chain comes out of a study of OX40 agonist ivuxolimab in advanced cancers. Only a few counts were recorded for this clone. Clones were sequenced by immunoSEQ multiplex PCR, and TCRdb holds only the in-frame ones, with some missing. This table holds 60,000 to 95,000 clones, 70% to 90% found once. V lost 2 bases and J lost 4, with 15 bases in between. CDR1 and CDR2 from the germline V gene are LNHDA and SQIVND (reference sequence). The CDR3 is made up of 16 amino acids. Sequences were derived from CD4+ or CD8+ T cells sorted from blood, sampled in a trial of the OX40 agonist ivuxolimab. This TCR was sampled from an adult with an advanced solid tumor such as melanoma, head and neck, liver or kidney cancer. The chain couples TRBV19 to TRBJ2-1, with D possibly TRBD2 on 7 matching bases. The DNA of the CDR3 is TGTGCCAGTAGTATATGGGGGGGGCGAGGATACAATGAGCAGTTCTTC. Its translation is CASSIWGGRGYNEQFF. The full variable domain, with the rest looked up from reference TRBV19 and TRBJ2-1, is DGGITQSPKYLFRKEGQNVTLSCEQNLNHDAMYWYRQDPGQGLRLIYYSQIVNDFQKGDIAEGYSVSREKKESFPLTVTSAQKNPTAFYLCASSIWGGRGYNEQFFGPGTRLTVL.